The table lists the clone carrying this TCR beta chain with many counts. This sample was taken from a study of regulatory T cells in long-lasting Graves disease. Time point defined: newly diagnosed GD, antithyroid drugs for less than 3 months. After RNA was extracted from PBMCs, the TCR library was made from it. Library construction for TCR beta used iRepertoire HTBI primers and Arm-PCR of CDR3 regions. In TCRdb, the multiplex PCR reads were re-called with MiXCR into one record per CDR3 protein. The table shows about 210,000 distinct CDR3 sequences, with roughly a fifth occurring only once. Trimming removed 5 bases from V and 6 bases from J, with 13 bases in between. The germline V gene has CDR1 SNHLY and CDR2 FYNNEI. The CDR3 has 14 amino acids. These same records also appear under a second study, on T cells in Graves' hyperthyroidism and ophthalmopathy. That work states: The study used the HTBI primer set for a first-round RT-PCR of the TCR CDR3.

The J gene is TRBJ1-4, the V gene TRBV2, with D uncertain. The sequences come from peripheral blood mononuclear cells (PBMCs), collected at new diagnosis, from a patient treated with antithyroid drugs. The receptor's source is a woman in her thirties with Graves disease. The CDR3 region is CASSPRLGDEKLFF. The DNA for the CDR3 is TGTGCCAGCAGTCCGAGGCTCGGGGATGAAAAACTGTTTTTT.